This T cell receptor beta chain was identified in a study of tumor-infiltrating lymphocytes in primary liver carcinoma. The wider study: Subjects presented with primary liver carcinoma managed by surgical resection.

This clonotype was found many times. Its antigen is unidentified. Alongside blood RNA obtained from unsorted whole blood, germline DNA was also extracted. Study findings and constraints: Tumor-adjacent and tumor-blood pairs shared less of their repertoires than tumor region pairs shared.

Total RNA amounting to around 530 ng was the source from which TCR beta cDNA was made with a constant-region primer. Slightly modified ARM-PCR with three nested multiplex PCR rounds yielded TCR beta libraries. MiXCR, run by TCRdb on the multiplex PCR reads, gives a single entry per CDR3 protein. Of about 320,000 distinct CDR3 sequences in the sample, 65% were seen once. Sequenced sample: peripheral blood. The source is a man aged 40-55 years with primary liver carcinoma and hepatitis B virus infection.

CDR3 bases: TGCGCCAGCAGCCAAGATTTGATAAGCACAGATACGCAGTATTTT. This sequence encodes CASSQDLISTDTQYF. The rearrangement uses TRBV4-3 and TRBJ2-3; D gene unclear. Germline CDR1 is LGHNA and CDR2 is YSLEER. The ends were cut back, 0 bases at V and 0 bases at J, with 7 bases in the middle. CDR3 length: 15 amino acids.